Each of the 28 T cell receptor beta chains below was sequenced from the same sample in a study of response to subunit inactivated influenza vaccine. TCRdb redid the calling of the RT-PCR reads with MiXCR, one entry per CDR3 protein. The sample records about 480,000 distinct CDR3 sequences, 9.5% to 12% being singletons. Sample: PBMCs from blood, taken roughly 46 days after vaccination. These receptors were collected from a man aged 45-65 years who received an inactivated influenza vaccine.

The sample holds a few counts of this clonotype. One junction end disagrees with the germline gene, perhaps due to a read error. The CDR3: CASNLGWTSGSNEQFF. The CDR3 region has the DNA TGTGCCAGCAACTTAGGATGGACTAGCGGGAGTAATGAGCAGTTCTTC. The V and J genes are TRBV7-9 and TRBJ2-1; TRBD2 matches 13 bases. Germline CDR1 is SEHNR and CDR2 is FQNEAQ (reference sequence). The CDR3 spans 16 residues.

This chain connects TRBV5-6 to TRBJ2-3, with 14 bases fitting TRBD2. Germline loops: CDR1 SGHDT, CDR2 YYEEEE. CDR3 size: 16 residues. V trimming: 4 bases; J trimming: 9 bases; junction bases outside the gene matches: 10. The CDR3 here is CASSPTSGGVPWTQYF. For the CDR3, the DNA is TGTGCCAGCAGCCCGACTAGCGGGGGGGTCCCGTGGACGCAGTATTTT.

This chain joins TRBV7-9 and TRBJ1-2; D gene unclear. There are 15 residues in the CDR3. Deletions cut 0 bases from V and 4 bases from J, with 12 bases between. CDR1 is SEHNR and CDR2 is FQNEAQ in the germline V gene (reference sequence). CDR3: CASSLAGAERYGYTF. CDR3 nucleotides: TGTGCCAGCAGCTTAGCGGGCGCCGAACGCTATGGCTACACCTTC.

This clonotype was seen ten or more times. The V and J genes are TRBV12-3 or TRBV12-4 and TRBJ1-2; 8 nucleotides line up with TRBD1. The CDR3 is 15 residues long. V shed 2 bases and J 4 bases; nucleotides not matched to a gene: 6. CDR3 sequence reads: CASSLWDRTFYGYTF. The CDR3 bases are TGTGCCAGCAGTTTATGGGACAGGACCTTCTATGGCTACACCTTC.

The gene calls are TRBV28 and TRBJ2-1, with TRBD2 identical over 7 bases. The junction had 19 bases not matched to a gene; V was cut back by 3 bases and J by 5 bases. In germline, CDR1 is MDHEN, CDR2 SYDVKM. The CDR3 totals 19 residues. CDR3 in DNA: TGTGCCAGCAGTTTTCTTGGGCTAGCGGTCGTGTCCGGGGACAATGAGCAGTTCTTC. Translated: CASSFLGLAVVSGDNEQFF.

The chain is built from TRBV12-3 or TRBV12-4 and TRBJ2-2; D remains ambiguous. The CDR3 is 16 amino acids. V was pared by 3 bases and J by 4 bases, with 15 bases between. The CDR3: CASSFNPQVRTGELFF. Written as DNA, the CDR3 is TGTGCCAGCAGTTTTAACCCCCAAGTACGCACCGGGGAGCTGTTTTTT.

The genes are TRBV27 and TRBJ2-2; 8 bases fit TRBD1. The CDR3 is made up of 16 amino acids. The junction had 13 bases not matched to a gene; V was cut back by 6 bases and J by 7 bases. The germline gives CDR1 MNHEY, CDR2 SMNVEV (reference sequence). The CDR3: CASSPYRQGANGELFF. The CDR3 bases are TGTGCCAGCAGCCCCTACAGGCAGGGGGCAAACGGGGAGCTGTTTTTT.

In this sample, this clonotype turned up many times. The rearrangement uses TRBV12-3 or TRBV12-4 and TRBJ1-5; a possible D gene is TRBD1 (6 bases). This CDR3 region has 15 residues. Trimming removed 5 bases at V and 7 bases at J, with 18 bases between. CDR3 DNA sequence: TGTGCCAGCAGTCCTGGACGGGGGCCAGGGCAGCCCCAGCATTTT. Translation: CASSPGRGPGQPQHF.

The V gene is TRBV7-8, the J gene TRBJ1-1, with D possibly TRBD1 on 5 matching bases. CDR3 size: 16 residues. The V end lost 0 bases, the J end lost 4 bases, and 15 bases lay between the germline ends. From germline, CDR1 is SGHVS and CDR2 FQNEAQ. The CDR3 bases are TGTGCCAGCAGCTTAGCGCTGGGGGGGTTGAGCACTGAAGCTTTCTTT. Its protein product is CASSLALGGLSTEAFF.

This clonotype was found many times. The V and J genes are TRBV7-2 and TRBJ1-6, with a possible D match to TRBD1 (5 bases). The CDR3 sequence is 13 residues long. Germline V gene data show CDR1 as SGHTA and CDR2 as FQGNSA. Between the trimmed V and J ends, which lost 5 bases and 10 bases, there was a span of 12 bases. In DNA, the CDR3 is TGTGCCAGCAGCCCGGGGACGCTGTCACCCCTCCACTTT. Amino acid sequence: CASSPGTLSPLHF.

This clonotype has more than one count but fewer than ten. One end of the junction is discordant with germline, which a read error may explain. The chain joins TRBV7-7 to TRBJ2-2, with 8 bases lining up with TRBD1. Germline V gene sequence: CDR1 SSHAT, CDR2 FNYEAQ (reference sequence). The length of the CDR3 is 16 residues. CDR3 sequence (DNA): TGTGCTAGCAGCCCCCTTGGACAGGGTTATAACGGGGAGCTGTTTTTT. Protein: CASSPLGQGYNGELFF.

The chain carries TRBV7-2 and TRBJ1-4; D is unresolved. The V gene's germline CDR1 is SGHTA and CDR2 FQGNSA. V shed 0 bases and J shed 3 bases, with 8 bases lying between them. CDR3 length: 15 residues. The CDR3 sequence: CASSLARAPNEKLFF. The CDR3 region has the DNA TGTGCCAGCAGCTTAGCGCGGGCCCCTAATGAAAAACTGTTTTTT.

V is TRBV27 and J is TRBJ2-2; D is undetermined. V lost 5 bases and J 9 bases, leaving 10 bases between the germline ends. From germline, CDR1 is MNHEY and CDR2 SMNVEV (reference sequence). The CDR3 loop spans 12 amino acids. The CDR3 nucleotides are TGTGCCAGCAGTCGCTGGGGTAGGGAGCTGTTTTTT. It translates to CASSRWGRELFF.

This clonotype was observed at least ten times. This rearrangement joins TRBV2 to TRBJ2-3, with 8 positions matching TRBD2. After removal of 9 bases from V and 0 bases from J, the junction contained 8 bases not matched to a gene. Germline loops: CDR1 SNHLY, CDR2 FYNNEI. The CDR3 is 15 amino acids. This chain's CDR3 is CASSTSGPSTDTQYF. CDR3 sequence (DNA): TGTGCCAGTAGTACTAGCGGACCTAGCACAGATACGCAGTATTTT.

This clonotype was detected a few times. J is TRBJ1-1 and V is TRBV6-5, with D possibly being TRBD1 (5 bases). Germline V lookup: CDR1 MNHEY, CDR2 SVGAGI. The V end lost 4 bases, the J end lost 2 bases, and 8 bases lay between the germline ends. This CDR3 has 13 residues. The CDR3 is CASSWGRNTEAFF. The DNA for the CDR3 is TGTGCCAGCAGTTGGGGCCGCAACACTGAAGCTTTCTTT.

The CDR3 DNA is TGTGCCAGCAGCCAAGATTATATGAGGACCTTAGTCTCCGGGGAGCTGTTTTTT. Amino acids: CASSQDYMRTLVSGELFF. The chain combines TRBV4-2 with TRBJ2-2; the D is unclear. V was cut by 0 bases and J by 6 bases, with 20 bases left in between. The CDR3 length is 18 residues. CDR1 is LGHNA and CDR2 is YNFKEQ in the germline V gene.

This clonotype was observed at least ten times. One end of the junction varies from germline; a read error may be responsible. The chain couples TRBV5-1 to TRBJ1-6; 8 positions agree with TRBD1. Germline CDR1 is SGHRS and CDR2 is YFSETQ. CDR3 size: 14 residues. The CDR3 is CASSLGQGASPLHF. For the CDR3, the DNA is TGTGCCAGCAGTTTAGGGCAGGGGGCTTCACCCCTCCACTTT.

The chain uses TRBV5-1 and TRBJ2-3; possibly TRBD2 for D (7 bases). This CDR3 is built from 15 residues. Trimming stripped 5 bases from V and 1 base from J, with 14 bases between. Germline-derived CDR1 and CDR2 are SGHRS and YFSETQ. The CDR3 DNA reads TGCGCCAGCAGACAGGGAGGGGGACGCACAGATACGCAGTATTTT. Its protein product is CASRQGGGRTDTQYF.

The chain has TRBV20-1 and TRBJ2-1; 8 bases line up with TRBD2. The CDR3 consists of 14 residues. The J segment lost 5 bases and the V segment lost 0 bases, leaving 3 bases of the junction unmatched. The germline gives CDR1 DFQATT, CDR2 SNEGSKA (reference sequence). The CDR3 spells CSAREASGHNEQFF. The DNA for the CDR3 is TGCAGTGCTAGAGAGGCTAGCGGGCACAATGAGCAGTTCTTC.

This clonotype was seen repeatedly, ten times or more. It is unclear where the CDR3 begins or ends on the DNA, so no DNA is shown, and the CDR3 is as TCRdb lists it. The V and J genes are TRBV7-2 and TRBJ2-7; the table's D call TRBD1 went unverified against the DNA. The CDR3 sequence runs 14 residues, both termini included. The germline CDR1 and CDR2 sequences are SGHTA and FQGNSA. CDR3 amino acids: CASSFGQGGREQYF.

The gene calls are TRBV2 and TRBJ2-3; D gene ambiguous. Trimming cost V 11 bases and J 3 bases, with 9 bases left between them. Germline CDR1 reads SNHLY; CDR2 reads FYNNEI. This CDR3 has 11 residues. As DNA, the CDR3 is TGTGCCGGAAAGGTGACAGATACGCAGTATTTT. Its translation is CAGKVTDTQYF.

The chain is built from TRBV10-3 and TRBJ1-3, with 7 bases fitting TRBD1. The CDR3 is 13 amino acids. Germline V gene lookup returns CDR1 ENHRY and CDR2 SYGVKD. V lost 11 bases and J lost 4; bases outside the gene matches: 8. The CDR3 nucleotides read TGTGCCTCAAACAGGGGCGACGGAAACACCATATATTTT. Amino acid sequence: CASNRGDGNTIYF.

The rearrangement links TRBV24-1 to TRBJ2-2; tentatively, D is TRBD1 (5 bases). The CDR3 runs to 15 residues. The germline V and J ends were trimmed by 1 base and 4 bases, with 9 bases remaining between them. Per the germline V gene, CDR1 is KGHDR and CDR2 is SFDVKD. The CDR3 spells CATSDLRQSTGELFF. As DNA, the CDR3 is TGTGCCACCAGTGATTTAAGACAGTCCACCGGGGAGCTGTTTTTT.

This rearrangement joins TRBV12-3 or TRBV12-4 to TRBJ2-6; a weak D match, TRBD1 (6 bases). The CDR3 totals 16 residues. Between the trimmed V and J ends, which lost 1 base and 1 base, there was a span of 8 bases. The CDR3 bases are TGTGCCAGCAGTTTAGTCAGGGGTTCTGGGGCCAACGTCCTGACTTTC. It codes for CASSLVRGSGANVLTF.

About this clonotype: Its ends do not fully match the called genes, so a read error is possible. The chain carries TRBV7-2 and TRBJ1-6, with TRBD1 as a possible D gene (6 bases). This CDR3 region has 14 residues. Germline lookup yields CDR1 SGHTA and CDR2 FQGNSA. The CDR3, as DNA: TGTGCCAGCAGCCAGGCCCGGAAGGGGACACCACTCCACTTT. It specifies CASSQARKGTPLHF.

This clonotype has a count of ten or more. V usage is TRBV18 and J usage is TRBJ2-1; weak D call: TRBD1 (6 bases). V gave up 3 bases and J gave up 9 bases, with 9 bases separating them. The CDR3 runs 12 residues. Looked up from germline, CDR1 is KGHSH and CDR2 is LQKENI. The CDR3 nucleotides are TGTGCCAGCTCACCTCAGGGGACTGAGCAGTTCTTC. Its translation is CASSPQGTEQFF.

This clonotype was recorded at least ten times. This chain links TRBV10-3 with TRBJ2-7; possible D gene TRBD2, 6 bases. This CDR3 contains 13 residues. V was cut by 4 bases and J by 4 bases, with 11 bases left in between. The germline V gene has CDR1 ENHRY and CDR2 SYGVKD. In nucleotides, the CDR3 is TGTGCCATCAGTGGACGGGAGAGATACGAGCAGTACTTC. Translating gives CAISGRERYEQYF.

Only a few counts were recorded for this clonotype. This chain links TRBV28 with TRBJ2-4; D ambiguous. This CDR3 has 14 amino acids. The V end was cut by 2 bases, the J end by 7 bases, with 12 bases between. Germline CDR1 reads MDHEN; CDR2 reads SYDVKM. CDR3 residues: CASSLKSGSNIQYF. Written as DNA, the CDR3 is TGTGCCAGCAGTTTAAAATCCGGATCTAACATTCAGTACTTC.